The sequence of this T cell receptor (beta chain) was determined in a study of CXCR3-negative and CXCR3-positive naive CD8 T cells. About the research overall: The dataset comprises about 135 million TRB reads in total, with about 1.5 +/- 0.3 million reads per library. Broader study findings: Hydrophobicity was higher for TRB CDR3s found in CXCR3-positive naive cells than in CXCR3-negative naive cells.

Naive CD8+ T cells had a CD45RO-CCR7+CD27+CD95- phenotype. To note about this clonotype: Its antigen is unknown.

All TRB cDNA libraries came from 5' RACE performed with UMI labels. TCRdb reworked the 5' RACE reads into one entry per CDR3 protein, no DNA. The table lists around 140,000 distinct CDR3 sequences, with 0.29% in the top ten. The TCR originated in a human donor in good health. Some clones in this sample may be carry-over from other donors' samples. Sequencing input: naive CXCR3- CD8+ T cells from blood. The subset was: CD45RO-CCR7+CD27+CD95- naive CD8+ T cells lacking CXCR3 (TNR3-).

The CDR3 protein is CASSPTLTQETQYF. V usage is TRBV27 and J usage is TRBJ2-5; TCRdb's D gene call, TRBD2, goes unchecked for lack of DNA. Germline V gene lookup returns CDR1 MNHEY and CDR2 SMNVEV (reference sequence). There are 14 residues in the CDR3.